Listed below are T cell receptor beta chains from one sample, sequenced in a study of T cell repertoires in cytomegalovirus infection. TCRdb reprocessed the reads via MiXCR and lists one record per CDR3 protein. The sample carries nearly 650,000 distinct CDR3 sequences, 20% to 25% recorded once. Material: CD8+ T cells from PBMCs. Receptors were obtained from a human donor in good health (CMV status not recorded). Some clones in this sample may be carry-over from other donors' samples. The CDR3 runs from the conserved cysteine through the conserved F or W. The D gene is left open where the match is weak. Part of the rows lack a size; the others show once, few, many or a class for expanded clones.

V gene	D gene	clone size	J gene	CDR3 DNA	CDR3 protein
TRBV19	.	.	TRBJ1-1	TGTGCCAGTAGTCTCGGTGGGGGGATTGAAGCTTTCTTT	CASSLGGGIEAFF
TRBV7-9	TRBD2	many	TRBJ2-1	TGTGCCAGCAGCTTAGCGCGGGATGGGGAACTAGCGACGGGAAATGAGCAGTTCTTC	CASSLARDGELATGNEQFF
TRBV7-9	TRBD2	many	TRBJ2-1	TGTGCCAGCAGCCTGGGAGGGCCGTACGGTGAGCAGTTCTTC	CASSLGGPYGEQFF
TRBV28	.	.	TRBJ2-1	TGTGCCAGCAGTTTCCCCGGGCCTCCGAATGAGCAGTTCTTC	CASSFPGPPNEQFF
TRBV7-9	.	.	TRBJ2-3	TGTGCCAGCAGCTCCGGGACGGATTTTAGCACAGATACGCAGTATTTT	CASSSGTDFSTDTQYF
TRBV6-1	.	.	TRBJ1-1	TGTGCCAGCACCTTGGCCGGGACTTATAACACTGAAGCTTTCTTT	CASTLAGTYNTEAFF
TRBV20-1	.	.	TRBJ2-1	TGCAGTGCTAGAGACCCCTCCTACAATGAGCAGTTCTTC	CSARDPSYNEQFF
TRBV11-2	TRBD1	.	TRBJ1-3	TGTGCCGCCTCGACAGGGCCCTCTGGAAACACCATATATTTT	CAASTGPSGNTIYF
TRBV29-1	.	.	TRBJ1-1	TGCAGCGTTGAAATAAGGTCCCGATCTGGGCCAGGCCCCCCTTTGATGAACACTGAAGCTTTCTTT	CSVEIRSRSGPGPPLMNTEAFF
TRBV28	TRBD1	.	TRBJ2-4	TGTGCCAGCAGTCAAGGGGACAGGAAGGAAAACATTCAGTACTTC	CASSQGDRKENIQYF
TRBV2	TRBD1	.	TRBJ2-7	TGTGCCCGCAGCCGGACAGGTTCCTACGAGCAGTACTTC	CARSRTGSYEQYF
TRBV28	TRBD2	.	TRBJ2-3	TGTGCCAGCAGTTTGGGGACTAGAGTCGGAGATACGCAGTATTTT	CASSLGTRVGDTQYF
TRBV5-4	.	.	TRBJ2-5	TGTGCCAGCAGCTTGACAGGGGAGGTAGAGACCCAGTACTTC	CASSLTGEVETQYF
TRBV23-1	.	many	TRBJ2-1	TGCGCCAGCAGTCAAGAGGGGTATAGCTCCTACAATGAGCAGTTCTTC	CASSQEGYSSYNEQFF
TRBV7-9	.	.	TRBJ1-2	TGTGCCAGCACAGCAGGGGAAGCCTATGGCTACACCTTC	CASTAGEAYGYTF
TRBV6-5	.	.	TRBJ2-5	TGTGCCAGCAGTTACTCGGCGGAGGGAGAAGAGACCCAGTACTTC	CASSYSAEGEETQYF
TRBV20-1	TRBD1	.	TRBJ1-6	TGCAGTGCTAGAGATTTTACAGGGGGCCGGAATTCACCCCTCCACTTT	CSARDFTGGRNSPLHF
TRBV7-2	TRBD1	many	TRBJ1-1	TGTGCCAGCAGCTTCGGGACAGGGGCCCTCACTGAAGCTTTCTTT	CASSFGTGALTEAFF
TRBV4-2	.	.	TRBJ2-4	TGTGCCAGCAGCCATTTTAGCGGCGGAGACATTCTGTACTTC	CASSHFSGGDILYF
TRBV29-1	TRBD2	.	TRBJ2-3	TGCAGCGTTTTGGCGGGGGGGCCAGCGTGGAACACAGATACGCAGTATTTT	CSVLAGGPAWNTDTQYF
TRBV7-8	.	many	TRBJ1-1	TGTGCCAGCAGCTTAGATTGGGGGTCCACTGAAGCTTTCTTT	CASSLDWGSTEAFF
TRBV28	.	many	TRBJ1-2	TGTGCCAGCAGTTTATGGGGCGATAGGGTTTTGGGCTACACCTTC	CASSLWGDRVLGYTF
TRBV29-1	.	.	TRBJ1-1	TGCAGCACTTCCTGGGGGTCTGAAGCTTTCTTT	CSTSWGSEAFF
TRBV29-1	TRBD2	.	TRBJ2-7	TGCAGCGTTGATGAGGGGACTAGCGGGGAGTACTTC	CSVDEGTSGEYF
TRBV29-1	TRBD2	many	TRBJ2-2	TGCAGCGTCCCAGGGACTAGCGGGGCCCGCACCGGGGAGCTGTTTTTT	CSVPGTSGARTGELFF
TRBV27	.	few	TRBJ2-3	TGTGCCAGCAGTTTAGGAGGTCCCGAGAGGGATACGCAGTATTTT	CASSLGGPERDTQYF
TRBV28	.	.	TRBJ1-4	TGTGCCAGCAGTTTAGAGCAGGGGCGAAGCGAAAAACTGTTTTTT	CASSLEQGRSEKLFF
TRBV6-8	TRBD2	few	TRBJ2-1	TGTGCCAGCAGACTAGGCCTCGGGAGCGGGGGGGCGGGGGAGCAGTTCTTC	CASRLGLGSGGAGEQFF
TRBV4-1	.	.	TRBJ2-1	TGCGCCAGCAGCCAAGGGCGGGCCAGTGAGCAGTTCTTC	CASSQGRASEQFF
TRBV7-6	TRBD1	many	TRBJ2-2	TGTGCCAGCAGCTCCGGGACAGGGACCAGGAAGTTGGAGCTGTTTTTT	CASSSGTGTRKLELFF
TRBV27	.	few	TRBJ2-1	TGTGCCAGCAGTTTATCGTTGCGGGGTAATGAGCAGTTCTTC	CASSLSLRGNEQFF
TRBV28	TRBD1	.	TRBJ1-6	TGTGCCACCCTTCGACAGGGGTCTAATTCACCCCTCCACTTT	CATLRQGSNSPLHF